The clone carrying this T cell receptor beta chain was counted many times. As yet, its antigen is unknown. The CDR3 has 15 amino acids. The germline V and J ends were trimmed by 3 bases and 2 bases, with 13 bases remaining between them. Germline V gene data show CDR1 as SEHNR and CDR2 as FQNEAQ (reference sequence). The entry originates in a study of molecular identifiers for immune sequencing clone quantification. Bulk TCR libraries were made with methods that had been previously described and with listed TCR primers. TCRdb called the PCR reads again in MiXCR, with one record for every CDR3 protein. The sample has hundreds of thousands of distinct CDR3 sequences; 20% are singletons. Naive CD8 T cells were FACS-sorted by CD8+CD4-CCR7+CD45RA+ markers. The study, taken as a whole, reports: Whereas naive cells kept under 1% of molecules in clones above 20 RNA copies, such clones held over 98% in effectors.

This chain uses TRBV7-9 with TRBJ1-1; D is unclear. The receptor comes from a human donor in good health. Some libraries in this study had Jurkat cell RNA spiked in. The specimen was naive CD8+ T cells from blood, with Jurkat cell RNA spiked in. This sample's subset: FACS-sorted CD8+CD4-CCR7+CD45RA+ naive T cells. The CDR3: CASSFPDNTNTEAFF. In DNA, the CDR3 is TGTGCCAGCAGCTTTCCCGATAATACCAACACTGAAGCTTTCTTT. The variable domain in full, completed from reference TRBV7-9 and TRBJ1-1, reads DTGVSQNPRHKITKRGQNVTFRCDPISEHNRLYWYRQTLGQGPEFLTYFQNEAQLEKSRLLSDRFSAERPKGSFSTLEIQRTEQGDSAMYLCASSFPDNTNTEAFFGQGTRLTVV.